These 9 T cell receptor beta chains were all obtained from the same sample, sequenced in a study of cytomegalovirus exposure and HLA in healthy donors. PCR used 60 Vbeta primers and 13 Jbeta primers. Using immunoSEQ multiplex PCR, the repertoire was profiled, and TCRdb retains in-frame clones only, with some absent. The table includes tens of thousands of clones, roughly four fifths detected once. Sample: PBMCs. These receptors all come from a man aged 30 to 45 in good health and CMV-seronegative.

The chain uses TRBV5-6 and TRBJ2-6, with 7 bases matching TRBD2. Germline V CDR1 and CDR2: SGHDT, YYEEEE. The CDR3 spans 19 residues. Trimming removed 6 bases from V and 0 bases from J; junction bases left unmatched: 15. The chain's CDR3 is CASTLGSGRVFSGANVLTF. In DNA form, the CDR3 reads TGTGCCAGCACCCTGGGGTCAGGGAGGGTCTTCTCTGGGGCCAACGTCCTGACTTTC.

The chain joins TRBV5-1 to TRBJ2-5; TRBD2 matches at 14 bases. The CDR3 has 16 amino acids. The V and J ends lost 3 bases and 5 bases, in that order; junction bases with no gene match: 6. Germline V gene data show CDR1 as SGHRS and CDR2 as YFSETQ. The CDR3 protein is CASSSGTSGSWETQYF. Here the CDR3 DNA reads TGCGCCAGCAGCTCCGGGACTAGCGGGAGTTGGGAGACCCAGTACTTC.

The chain couples TRBV11-2 to TRBJ2-1; 9 nucleotides match TRBD1. This CDR3 is 18 amino acids long. The J segment lost 1 base and the V segment lost 3 bases, leaving 10 bases of the junction unmatched. Germline V gene data show CDR1 as SGHAT and CDR2 as FQNNGV. The CDR3 reads CASSLNAPGQGSYNEQFF. The CDR3 DNA follows: TGTGCCAGCAGCTTGAACGCGCCGGGACAGGGATCCTACAATGAGCAGTTCTTC.

This chain connects TRBV28 to TRBJ1-3; the match to TRBD1 covers 8 bases. V shed 4 bases and J 4 bases; nucleotides not matched to a gene: 12. Germline values: CDR1 MDHEN, CDR2 SYDVKM. This CDR3 is 17 amino acids long. CDR3 loop: CASSSPGQAARGNTIYF. CDR3 sequence (DNA): TGTGCCAGCAGTTCCCCGGGACAGGCCGCGAGAGGAAACACCATATATTTT.

The chain combines TRBV5-5 with TRBJ2-7, with unresolved D. The CDR3 contains 13 residues. CDR1 SGHKS and CDR2 YYEKEE come from the germline V gene (reference sequence). V lost 2 bases, J lost 4 bases, and 10 bases lay in between. CDR3 region: CASSFRSDYEQYF. The CDR3 bases are TGTGCCAGCAGCTTCAGGTCTGATTACGAGCAGTACTTC. Using reference TRBV5-5 and TRBJ2-7 for the parts outside the CDR3, the full variable domain is DAGVTQSPTHLIKTRGQQVTLRCSPISGHKSVSWYQQVLGQGPQFIFQYYEKEERGRGNFPDRFSARQFPNYSSELNVNALLLGDSALYLCASSFRSDYEQYFGPGTRLTVT.

The chain combines TRBV14 with TRBJ2-3, with 7 bases lining up with TRBD1. The germline V gene encodes CDR1 SGHDN and CDR2 FVKESK. Trimming removed 7 bases from V and 4 bases from J; junction bases left unmatched: 8. The CDR3 length is 14 residues. CDR3 bases: TGTGCCAGCAAGACAGGGTGGGGCGCAGATACGCAGTATTTT. This encodes CASKTGWGADTQYF.

The chain combines TRBV29-1 with TRBJ1-1, with D unresolved. V was clipped by 7 bases and J by 5 bases, with 11 bases between them. The germline V gene encodes CDR1 SQVTM and CDR2 ANQGSEA. The CDR3 contains 11 residues. In nucleotides, the CDR3 is TGCAGCGCCTCGTCCAGTACTGAAGCTTTCTTT. Translating it yields CSASSSTEAFF.

This rearrangement joins TRBV5-1 to TRBJ2-2; TRBD2 agrees at 8 bases. Germline trimming cut 4 bases from V and 7 bases from J; bases unmatched to any gene: 12. The CDR3 covers 16 residues. The V gene's germline CDR1 is SGHRS and CDR2 YFSETQ. CDR3 protein: CASSDGAAGGFGELFF. DNA for the CDR3: TGCGCCAGCAGCGACGGGGCCGCGGGGGGCTTCGGGGAGCTGTTTTTT.

The chain employs TRBV10-1 and TRBJ1-5; 8 positions agree with TRBD1. Germline V lookup: CDR1 WNHNN, CDR2 SYGVQD (reference sequence). CDR3 size: 14 residues. Losses at the gene ends were 6 bases for V and 3 bases for J; bases not matched to a gene: 4. The CDR3: CASRTGVINQPQHF. CDR3 in DNA: TGCGCCAGCAGGACAGGGGTCATCAATCAGCCCCAGCATTTT.